This passage covers 20 T cell receptor beta chains from one sample sequenced in a study of patients and donors after allogeneic stem cell transplantation. TCRdb reprocessed the RT-PCR reads via MiXCR and lists one record per CDR3 protein. The table shows 80,000 to 90,000 distinct CDR3 sequences, with about 48% occurring only once. Sequencing was performed on blood, either unsorted or a sorted T cell fraction (not recorded which). Receptors originate from a human donor who was either an allogeneic HSCT recipient or a stem cell or donor lymphocyte infusion donor (not recorded which). It is not recorded whose cells these are; they may come from a transplant donor.

The chain uses TRBV14 and TRBJ2-1; no definite D call. V was shortened by 1 base and J by 8 bases, with 12 bases between the two germline ends. CDR3 length equals 14 residues. The germline V gene encodes CDR1 SGHDN and CDR2 FVKESK. In nucleotides, the CDR3 is TGTGCCAGCAGCCAAGGTCGAGGTTTGGATGAGCAGTTCTTC. This sequence encodes CASSQGRGLDEQFF.

The chain uses TRBV2 and TRBJ1-5, with D possibly being TRBD1 (6 bases). Trimming took off 5 bases at V and 1 base at J, with 15 bases between the two ends. This CDR3 has 16 amino acids. The germline V gene has CDR1 SNHLY and CDR2 FYNNEI. This CDR3 reads CASSSGQPGSNQPQHF. The CDR3 region has the DNA TGTGCCAGCAGTTCTGGACAGCCTGGAAGCAATCAGCCCCAGCATTTT.

CDR3 nucleotides: TGTGCCAGCAGCTTGGCCGGGGCGGCAGCTTTGTATGGCTACACCTTC. Translating it yields CASSLAGAAALYGYTF. The J gene is TRBJ1-2, the V gene TRBV5-6; TRBD1 might be the D (5 bases). Germline CDR1 and CDR2: SGHDT and YYEEEE. The CDR3 has 16 amino acids. Trimming cost V 0 bases and J 5 bases, with 17 bases left between them. Drawing the rest from reference TRBV5-6 and TRBJ1-2, the complete variable domain is DAGVTQSPTHLIKTRGQQVTLRCSPKSGHDTVSWYQQALGQGPQFIFQYYEEEERQRGNFPDRFSGHQFPNYSSELNVNALLLGDSALYLCASSLAGAAALYGYTFGSGTRLTVV.

The V gene is TRBV5-1, the J gene TRBJ1-2; no definite D call. This CDR3 spans 13 amino acids. Germline CDR1 and CDR2: SGHRS and YFSETQ. Trimming cost V 4 bases and J 2 bases, with 9 bases left between them. CDR3 bases: TGCGCCAGCAGCGTGGATGACAACTATGGCTACACCTTC. It is translated as CASSVDDNYGYTF.

This clonotype was observed a handful of times. The gene calls are TRBV20-1 and TRBJ2-3; 8 bases are shared with TRBD1. This CDR3 comprises 14 residues. Germline V gene sequence: CDR1 DFQATT, CDR2 SNEGSKA (reference sequence). V lost 1 base to trimming and J lost 2 bases; unmatched junction nucleotides: 2. The CDR3 DNA follows: TGCAGTGCTAGAGGACAGGGGATCACAGATACGCAGTATTTT. This encodes CSARGQGITDTQYF.

In this sample, this clonotype turned up a few times. The rearrangement uses TRBV6-6 and TRBJ1-5; the D gene is possibly TRBD1 (6 bases). Trimming took 6 bases from V and 3 from J, leaving 12 bases between them. The CDR3 extends over 14 amino acids. CDR1 and CDR2 (germline): MNHNY, SVGAGI (reference sequence). CDR3 in DNA: TGTGCCAGCAGCTTAACAGGGCCCAATCAGCCCCAGCATTTT. It is translated as CASSLTGPNQPQHF.

V is TRBV6-6 and J is TRBJ1-2; TRBD1 matches at 7 bases. The junction had 12 bases not matched to a gene; V was cut back by 7 bases and J by 1 base. The CDR3 has 16 amino acids. Germline V gene lookup returns CDR1 MNHNY and CDR2 SVGAGI (reference sequence). The CDR3 region is CASTLITGAFNYGYTF. For the CDR3, the DNA is TGTGCCAGCACCTTAATTACAGGGGCCTTTAACTATGGCTACACCTTC.

This chain links TRBV12-3 or TRBV12-4 with TRBJ1-1; possible D gene TRBD1, 6 bases. V was shortened by 4 bases and J by 4 bases, with 16 bases between the two germline ends. The CDR3 is 15 residues long. CDR3 loop: CASSYPALGGTEAFF. CDR3 DNA: TGTGCCAGCAGTTACCCCGCTTTAGGGGGCACTGAAGCTTTCTTT.

This clonotype was counted between two and nine times. V and J are TRBV20-1 and TRBJ1-1; no clear D. The V end was cut by 3 bases, the J end by 1 base, with 9 bases between. The germline V gene has CDR1 DFQATT and CDR2 SNEGSKA (reference sequence). The CDR3 extends over 13 amino acids. The CDR3 DNA sequence: TGCAGTGCTAGTGGCCGGAAGAACACTGAAGCTTTCTTT. Translating it yields CSASGRKNTEAFF.

This clonotype appeared a single time. J is TRBJ2-2 and V is TRBV11-1; unclear D gene. V lost 2 bases and J lost 3, with 10 bases in between. This CDR3 is built from 15 residues. Germline values: CDR1 SGHAT, CDR2 FQDESV (reference sequence). CDR3 loop: CASSLIPLDTGELFF. The CDR3 coding sequence is TGTGCCAGCAGCTTAATTCCGCTTGACACCGGGGAGCTGTTTTTT.

This clonotype was recorded a few times. This chain links TRBV5-1 with TRBJ1-1; the D is unclear. The CDR3 contains 16 residues. Per the germline V gene, CDR1 is SGHRS and CDR2 is YFSETQ. The V and J ends lost 2 bases and 0 bases respectively, with 14 bases between them. The CDR3 sequence is CASSLPADIMNTEAFF. Written as DNA, the CDR3 is TGCGCCAGCAGCTTACCAGCAGATATCATGAACACTGAAGCTTTCTTT.

This clonotype has only a few counts. The rearrangement uses TRBV5-1 and TRBJ1-5; TRBD1 matches 7 bases. The CDR3 runs 13 residues. The germline gives CDR1 SGHRS, CDR2 YFSETQ. Germline trimming cut 0 bases from V and 12 bases from J; bases unmatched to any gene: 6. The CDR3 sequence is CASSLEAGQNQHF. The CDR3 DNA is TGCGCCAGCAGCTTGGAAGCGGGACAGAACCAGCATTTT.

V usage is TRBV28 and J usage is TRBJ2-1, with D possibly being TRBD2 (5 bases). The CDR3 is made up of 13 amino acids. CDR1 and CDR2 (germline): MDHEN, SYDVKM. V was shortened by 7 bases and J by 6 bases, with 13 bases between the two germline ends. CDR3 sequence: CASTPLAVNEQFF. CDR3 bases: TGTGCCAGCACCCCCCTAGCAGTCAATGAGCAGTTCTTC.

The chain couples TRBV28 to TRBJ2-1; 8 bases agree with TRBD2. With 7 bases clipped from V and 4 bases from J, the junction kept 6 bases outside the gene matches. CDR3 length equals 14 residues. Per the germline V gene, CDR1 is MDHEN and CDR2 is SYDVKM. The CDR3 nucleotides are TGTGCCAGCATCCCAGCGGGAGCTTACAATGAGCAGTTCTTC. Residues: CASIPAGAYNEQFF.

The chain links TRBV29-1 to TRBJ2-1; 10 nucleotides match TRBD2. Per germline, CDR1 SQVTM and CDR2 ANQGSEA. With 7 bases clipped from V and 7 bases from J, the junction kept 10 bases outside the gene matches. The CDR3 spans 14 residues. The CDR3: CSALRLAGVNEQFF. In nucleotides, the CDR3 is TGCAGCGCACTCCGGCTAGCGGGAGTGAATGAGCAGTTCTTC.

The V and J genes are TRBV28 and TRBJ1-5, with 11 positions matching TRBD1. J gave up 5 bases and V 5 bases, and 5 bases lay outside the gene matches. The germline CDR1 and CDR2 sequences are MDHEN and SYDVKM. This CDR3 contains 15 residues. CDR3 sequence (DNA): TGTGCCAGCAGTCCCTGGACAGGGGGCCATCAGCCCCAGCATTTT. Translating gives CASSPWTGGHQPQHF.

The chain is built from TRBV15 and TRBJ1-1; D is possibly TRBD1 (5 bases). This CDR3 region has 14 residues. Germline-derived CDR1 and CDR2 are LNHNV and YYDKDF (reference sequence). V was cut by 4 bases and J by 5 bases, with 14 bases left in between. CDR3: CATSTIGWGTEAFF. The DNA for the CDR3 is TGTGCCACCAGCACGATAGGGTGGGGGACTGAAGCTTTCTTT.

V gene TRBV28 combines with J gene TRBJ1-3; D perhaps matches TRBD1 (6 bases). The V gene lost 3 bases and the J gene lost 0 bases, with 12 bases spanning the gap. From germline, CDR1 is MDHEN and CDR2 SYDVKM. This CDR3 has 16 amino acids. CDR3 in amino acids: CASSLRQGLSGNTIYF. In DNA, the CDR3 is TGTGCCAGCAGTTTGAGGCAGGGGCTCTCTGGAAACACCATATATTTT.

This clonotype was seen a few times. The J gene is TRBJ1-3, the V gene TRBV5-1; the D is unclear. The CDR3 is made up of 16 amino acids. Deletions cut 0 bases from V and 0 bases from J, with 10 bases between. The V gene's germline CDR1 is SGHRS and CDR2 YFSETQ. CDR3: CASSLAVYSSGNTIYF. The CDR3 nucleotides are TGCGCCAGCAGCTTGGCTGTTTACAGCTCTGGAAACACCATATATTTT.

The V and J genes are TRBV7-8 and TRBJ1-4; 7 bases line up with TRBD1. CDR3 size: 15 residues. The germline gives CDR1 SGHVS, CDR2 FQNEAQ. V dropped 5 bases and J dropped 7; count of bases not matched to a gene: 10. CDR3 protein: CASSARQGRLEKLFF. As DNA, the CDR3 is TGTGCCAGCAGCGCCCGACAGGGCCGGCTTGAAAAACTGTTTTTT.